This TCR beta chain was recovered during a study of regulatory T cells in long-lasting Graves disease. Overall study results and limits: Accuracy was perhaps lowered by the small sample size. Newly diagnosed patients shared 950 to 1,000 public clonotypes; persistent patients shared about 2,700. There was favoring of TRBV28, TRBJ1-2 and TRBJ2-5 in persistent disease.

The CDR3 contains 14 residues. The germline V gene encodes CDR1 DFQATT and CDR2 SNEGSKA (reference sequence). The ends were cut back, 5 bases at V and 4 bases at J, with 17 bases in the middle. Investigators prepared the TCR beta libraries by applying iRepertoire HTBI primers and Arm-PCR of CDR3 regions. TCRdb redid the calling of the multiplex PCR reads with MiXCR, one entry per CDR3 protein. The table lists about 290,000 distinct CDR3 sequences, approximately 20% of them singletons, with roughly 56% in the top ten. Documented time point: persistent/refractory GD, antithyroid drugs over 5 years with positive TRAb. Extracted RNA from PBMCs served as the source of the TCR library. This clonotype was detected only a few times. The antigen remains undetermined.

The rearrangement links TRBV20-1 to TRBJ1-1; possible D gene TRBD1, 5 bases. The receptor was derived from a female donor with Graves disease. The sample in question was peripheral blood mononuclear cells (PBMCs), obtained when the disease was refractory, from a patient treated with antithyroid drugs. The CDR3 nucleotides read TGCAGTGCTCATCAGGGCGGCTGGGGCACTGAAGCTTTCTTT. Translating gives CSAHQGGWGTEAFF.